This T cell receptor beta chain was captured in a study of blood T cell repertoires in COVID-19. Study at large: Researchers got acute and convalescent COVID-19 samples from the United States, Italy and Spain. The cDNA or gDNA used as material had been derived from T cells, B-cell-depleted T cells, or PBMCs.

Per the germline V gene, CDR1 is KGHSH and CDR2 is LQKENI. Trimming cost V 4 bases and J 0 bases, with 9 bases left between them. This CDR3 spans 14 amino acids. In the original processing: Nucleated cell counts were estimated from reference gene primer amplification. The assay was immunoSEQ multiplex PCR, and TCRdb's table has in-frame clones only and misses some. V and J calls and clone size come straight from that table; D and trimming were deduced from the DNA. The table has approximately 190,000 clones, about 86% seen once. The specimen was peripheral blood. The chain carries TRBV18 and TRBJ1-2; tentative D call: TRBD1 (5 bases). The TCR was taken from a man aged 25 to 40 with active or convalescent COVID-19. The CDR3 DNA is TGTGCCAGCTCACAAGGGGATTCTAACTATGGCTACACCTTC. It encodes CASSQGDSNYGYTF. Supplemented by reference TRBV18 and TRBJ1-2, the full variable domain reads NAGVMQNPRHLVRRRGQEARLRCSPMKGHSHVYWYRQLPEEGLKFMVYLQKENIIDESGMPKERFSAEFPKEGPSILRIQQVVRGDSAAYFCASSQGDSNYGYTFGSGTRLTVV.